This T cell receptor (beta chain) was identified in a study of T cells after yellow fever vaccination. Study in general: Where fractions had low cell numbers, libraries were prepared from them with the SMART-Seq v4 Ultra Low Input RNA kit.

TCR cDNA was made by 5'RACE template switching, adding a universal primer site and UMIs. In TCRdb, the 5' RACE reads were re-called with MiXCR into one record per CDR3 protein. The data contain some 500,000 distinct CDR3 sequences, roughly 14% of them singletons. Findings and caveats of the study: The secondary response was weaker but peaked faster, day 5 versus 15. Bulk-population clonotypes that are abundant could appear as contaminants in FACS-sorted repertoires.

This clonotype appeared a single time. Its antigen is not identified. Germline CDR1 reads MDHEN; CDR2 reads SYDVKM. The V and J ends lost 8 bases and 3 bases respectively, with 11 bases between them. The CDR3 contains 12 residues. The V call is TRBV28, the J call TRBJ2-7; D is unresolved. This receptor was identified in a man aged 30 to 45 who received the YFV17D yellow fever vaccine. Sequences were derived from PBMCs, sampled on the day of the yellow fever booster vaccination. This chain's CDR3 is CASFDGVYEQYF. The CDR3 bases are TGTGCCAGCTTCGACGGCGTCTACGAGCAGTACTTC.